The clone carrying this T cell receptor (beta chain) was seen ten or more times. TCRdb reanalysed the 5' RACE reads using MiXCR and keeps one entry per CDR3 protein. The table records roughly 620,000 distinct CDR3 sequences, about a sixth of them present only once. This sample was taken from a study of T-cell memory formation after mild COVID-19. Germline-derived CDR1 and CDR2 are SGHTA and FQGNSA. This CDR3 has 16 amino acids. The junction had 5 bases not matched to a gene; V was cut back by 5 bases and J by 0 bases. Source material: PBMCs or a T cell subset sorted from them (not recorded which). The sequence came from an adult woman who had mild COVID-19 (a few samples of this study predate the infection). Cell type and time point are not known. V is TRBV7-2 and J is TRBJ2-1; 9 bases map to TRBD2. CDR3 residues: CASSLSGRDSYNEQFF. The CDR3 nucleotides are TGTGCCAGCAGCCTTAGCGGGAGAGACTCCTACAATGAGCAGTTCTTC.